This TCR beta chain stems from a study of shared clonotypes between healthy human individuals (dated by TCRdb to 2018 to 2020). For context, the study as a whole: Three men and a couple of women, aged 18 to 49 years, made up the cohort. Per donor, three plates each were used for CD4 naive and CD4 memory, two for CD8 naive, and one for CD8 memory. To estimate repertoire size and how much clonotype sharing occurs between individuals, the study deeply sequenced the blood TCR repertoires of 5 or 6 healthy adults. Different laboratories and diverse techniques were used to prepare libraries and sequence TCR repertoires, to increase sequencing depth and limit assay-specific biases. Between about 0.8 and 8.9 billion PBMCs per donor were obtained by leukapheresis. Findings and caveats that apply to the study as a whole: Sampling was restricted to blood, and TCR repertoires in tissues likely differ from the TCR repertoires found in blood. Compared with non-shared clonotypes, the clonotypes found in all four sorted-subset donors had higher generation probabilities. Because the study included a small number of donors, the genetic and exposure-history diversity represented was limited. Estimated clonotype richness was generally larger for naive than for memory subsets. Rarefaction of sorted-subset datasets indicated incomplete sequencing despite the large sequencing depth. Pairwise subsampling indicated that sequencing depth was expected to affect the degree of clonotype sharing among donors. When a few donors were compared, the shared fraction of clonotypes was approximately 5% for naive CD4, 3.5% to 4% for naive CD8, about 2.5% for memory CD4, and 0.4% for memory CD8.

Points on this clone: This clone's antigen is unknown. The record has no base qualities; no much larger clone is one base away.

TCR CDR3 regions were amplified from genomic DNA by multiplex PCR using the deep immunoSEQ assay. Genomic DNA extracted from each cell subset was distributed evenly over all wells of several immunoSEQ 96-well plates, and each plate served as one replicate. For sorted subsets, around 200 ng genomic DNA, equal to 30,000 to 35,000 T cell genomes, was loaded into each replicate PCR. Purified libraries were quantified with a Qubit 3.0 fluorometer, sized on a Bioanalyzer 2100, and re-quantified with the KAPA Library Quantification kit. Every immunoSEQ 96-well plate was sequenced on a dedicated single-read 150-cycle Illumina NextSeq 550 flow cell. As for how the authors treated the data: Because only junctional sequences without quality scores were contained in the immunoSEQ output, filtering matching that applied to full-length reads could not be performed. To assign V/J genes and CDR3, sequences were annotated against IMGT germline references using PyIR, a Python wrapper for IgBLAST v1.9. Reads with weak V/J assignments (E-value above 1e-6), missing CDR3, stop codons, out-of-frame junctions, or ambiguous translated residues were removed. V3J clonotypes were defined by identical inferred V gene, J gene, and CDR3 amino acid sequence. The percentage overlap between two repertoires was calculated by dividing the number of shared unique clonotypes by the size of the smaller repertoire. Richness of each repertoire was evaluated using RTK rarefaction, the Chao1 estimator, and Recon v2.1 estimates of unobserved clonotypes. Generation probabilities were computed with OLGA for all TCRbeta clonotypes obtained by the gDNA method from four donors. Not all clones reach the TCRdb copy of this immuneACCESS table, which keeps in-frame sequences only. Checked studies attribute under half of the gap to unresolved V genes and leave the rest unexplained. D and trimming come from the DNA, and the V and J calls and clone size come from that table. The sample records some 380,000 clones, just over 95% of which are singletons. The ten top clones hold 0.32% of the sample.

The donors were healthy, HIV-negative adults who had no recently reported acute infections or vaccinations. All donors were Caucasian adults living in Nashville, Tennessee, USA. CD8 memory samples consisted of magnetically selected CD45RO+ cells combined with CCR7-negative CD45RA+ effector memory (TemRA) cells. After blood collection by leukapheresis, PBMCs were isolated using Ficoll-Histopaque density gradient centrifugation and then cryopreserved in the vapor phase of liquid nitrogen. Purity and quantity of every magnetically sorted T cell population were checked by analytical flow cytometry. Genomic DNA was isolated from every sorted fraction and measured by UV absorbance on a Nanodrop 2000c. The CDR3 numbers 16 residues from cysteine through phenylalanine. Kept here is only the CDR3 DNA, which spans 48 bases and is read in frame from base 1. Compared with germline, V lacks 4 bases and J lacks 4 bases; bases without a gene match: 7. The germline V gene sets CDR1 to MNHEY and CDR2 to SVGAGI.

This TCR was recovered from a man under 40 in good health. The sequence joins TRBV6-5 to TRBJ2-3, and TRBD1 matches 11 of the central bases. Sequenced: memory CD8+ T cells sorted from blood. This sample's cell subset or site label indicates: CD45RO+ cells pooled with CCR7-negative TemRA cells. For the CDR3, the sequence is CASSSPGTGGADTQYF. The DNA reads TGTGCCAGCAGTTCACCTGGGACAGGGGGTGCAGATACGCAGTATTTT.